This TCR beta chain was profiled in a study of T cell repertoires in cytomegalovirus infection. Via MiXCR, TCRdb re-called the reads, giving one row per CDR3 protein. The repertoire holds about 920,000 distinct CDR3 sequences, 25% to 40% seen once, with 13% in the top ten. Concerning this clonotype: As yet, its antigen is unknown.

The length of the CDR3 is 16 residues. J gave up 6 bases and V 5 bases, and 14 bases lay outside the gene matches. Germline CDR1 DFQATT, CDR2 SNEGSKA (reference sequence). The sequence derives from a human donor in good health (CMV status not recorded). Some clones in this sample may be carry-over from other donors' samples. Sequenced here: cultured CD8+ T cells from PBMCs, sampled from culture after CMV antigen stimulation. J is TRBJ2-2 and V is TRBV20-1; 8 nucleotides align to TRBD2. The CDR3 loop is CSAPPPGGARAGELFF. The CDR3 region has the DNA TGCAGTGCTCCGCCCCCGGGGGGGGCGAGGGCCGGGGAGCTGTTTTTT.